The source of this T cell receptor beta chain is a study of Graves' ophthalmopathy and Graves' hyperthyroidism. Overall study results and limits: Its predictions of ophthalmopathy progression gave the model over 70% sensitivity and almost 75% specificity.

If patients had other autoimmune diseases, uncontrolled infections, pregnancy or lactation, they were excluded. The study amplified TCR beta CDR3 regions using RNA transcripts. HTBI primers were used in a first-round RT-PCR, which preceded a second-round multiplex PCR. Each CDR3 protein gets one entry after TCRdb re-called the multiplex PCR reads with MiXCR. This table has roughly 230,000 distinct CDR3 sequences, roughly 21% appearing once. The CDR3 is 14 residues long. Germline V gene sequence: CDR1 SNHLY, CDR2 FYNNEI. V lost 6 bases and J 7 bases, leaving 15 bases between the germline ends. At least ten counts were recorded for this clonotype. Its antigen is not identified.

This chain links TRBV2 with TRBJ2-2, with D possibly matching TRBD1 (6 bases). Sequencing input: peripheral blood. This TCR derives from a woman in her forties or fifties with Graves' ophthalmopathy. The CDR3 region has the DNA TGTGCCAGCAGGGACGACTGGACAGTCGGGGAGCTGTTTTTT. Protein: CASRDDWTVGELFF.